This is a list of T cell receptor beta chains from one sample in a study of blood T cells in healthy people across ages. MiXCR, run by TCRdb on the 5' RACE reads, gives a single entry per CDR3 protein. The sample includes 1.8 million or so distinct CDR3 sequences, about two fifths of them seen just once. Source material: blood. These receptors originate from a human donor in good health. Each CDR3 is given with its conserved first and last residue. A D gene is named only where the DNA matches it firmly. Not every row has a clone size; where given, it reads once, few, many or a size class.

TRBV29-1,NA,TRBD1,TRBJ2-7,CSVGQGLYEQYF,TGCAGCGTCGGACAGGGTCTGTACGAGCAGTACTTC
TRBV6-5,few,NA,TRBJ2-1,CASRMTFGGNEQFF,TGTGCCAGCAGGATGACGTTTGGGGGCAATGAGCAGTTCTTC
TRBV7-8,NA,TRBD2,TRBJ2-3,CASSSLAGARDTQYF,TGTGCCAGCAGTTCCCTAGCGGGGGCAAGGGATACGCAGTATTTT
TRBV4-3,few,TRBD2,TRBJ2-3,CASSQEPRLAGRTDTQYF,TGCGCCAGCAGCCAAGAACCTCGACTAGCGGGGAGGACAGATACGCAGTATTTT
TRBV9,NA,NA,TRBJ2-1,CASSVVGGVNEQFF,TGTGCCAGCAGCGTAGTTGGGGGCGTCAATGAGCAGTTCTTC
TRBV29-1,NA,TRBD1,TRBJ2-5,CSVPGQGATVGETQYF,TGCAGCGTTCCCGGACAGGGGGCGACTGTTGGTGAGACCCAGTACTTC
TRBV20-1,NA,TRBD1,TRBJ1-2,CSATRQGVGGYTF,TGCAGTGCTACCCGACAGGGGGTAGGGGGCTACACCTTC
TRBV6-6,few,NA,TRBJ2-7,CATVRQEPYEQYF,TGTGCCACCGTACGACAGGAACCCTACGAGCAGTACTTC
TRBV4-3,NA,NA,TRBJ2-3,CASSQSGEHTDTQYF,TGCGCCAGCAGCCAGTCCGGGGAACACACAGATACGCAGTATTTT
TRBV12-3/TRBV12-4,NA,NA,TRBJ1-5,CASSPSVQPRHF,TGTGCCAGCAGTCCATCGGTGCAGCCCCGGCATTTT
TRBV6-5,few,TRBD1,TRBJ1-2,CASSGTGVNGYTF,TGTGCCAGCTCGGGAACAGGGGTTAATGGCTACACCTTC
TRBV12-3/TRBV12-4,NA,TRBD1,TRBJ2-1,CASSPPSGQGIRNEQFF,TGTGCCAGCAGTCCCCCGTCAGGACAGGGAATAAGGAATGAGCAGTTCTTC
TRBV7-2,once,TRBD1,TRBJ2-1,CASSIQGAPPNEQFF,TGTGCCAGTTCGATCCAGGGGGCCCCCCCGAATGAGCAGTTCTTC
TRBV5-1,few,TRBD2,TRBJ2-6,CASSPPGLPSGANVLTF,TGCGCCAGCAGCCCGCCGGGACTACCATCTGGGGCCAACGTCCTGACTTTC
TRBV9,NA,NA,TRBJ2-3,CASSVGPGHQLNTDTQYF,TGTGCCAGCAGCGTAGGTCCGGGACACCAATTAAACACAGATACGCAGTATTTT